This T cell receptor beta chain emerged from a study of cytomegalovirus exposure and HLA in healthy donors. Primers: 60 Vbeta forward and 13 Jbeta reverse. Using immunoSEQ multiplex PCR, the repertoire was profiled, and TCRdb retains in-frame clones only, with some absent. The sample lists under 150,000 clones, around 80% occurring once. The source of this sequence is a woman aged 35 to 49 in good health and CMV-seronegative. Sequencing used PBMCs.

The CDR3 sequence is CASSLYDTSYEQYF. As DNA, the CDR3 is TGCGCCAGCAGCTTGTATGACACTTCCTACGAGCAGTACTTC. J is TRBJ2-7 and V is TRBV5-1; no reliable D call. The V gene's germline CDR1 is SGHRS and CDR2 YFSETQ. CDR3 size: 14 residues. V was pared by 1 base and J by 1 base, with 9 bases between.